This T cell receptor (beta chain) is drawn from a study of blood T cell repertoires in COVID-19. The method was immunoSEQ multiplex PCR; TCRdb's version includes in-frame clones alone and lacks a portion of them. The repertoire holds approximately 61,000 clones, with about 82% as singletons. Looked up from germline, CDR1 is MNHEY and CDR2 is SVGAGI. V trimming: 7 bases; J trimming: 7 bases; junction bases outside the gene matches: 12. This CDR3 spans 15 amino acids. The receptor's source is a man in his sixties or seventies with acute or convalescent COVID-19. Input material: peripheral blood. The chain employs TRBV6-5 and TRBJ1-4; 7 nucleotides align to TRBD1. CDR3 bases: TGTGCCAGCACAACCTCCAGGGGGATAGGTGAAAAACTGTTTTTT. This sequence encodes CASTTSRGIGEKLFF.